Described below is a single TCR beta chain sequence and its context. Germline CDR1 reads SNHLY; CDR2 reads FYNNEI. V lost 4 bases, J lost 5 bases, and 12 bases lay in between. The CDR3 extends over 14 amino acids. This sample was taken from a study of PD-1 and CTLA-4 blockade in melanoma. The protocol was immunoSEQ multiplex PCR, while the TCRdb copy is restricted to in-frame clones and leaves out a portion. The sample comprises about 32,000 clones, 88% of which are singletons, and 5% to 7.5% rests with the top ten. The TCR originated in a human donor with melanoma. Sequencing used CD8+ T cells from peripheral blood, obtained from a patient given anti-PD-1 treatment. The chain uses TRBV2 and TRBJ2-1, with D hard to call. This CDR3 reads CASSGQTPDNEQFF. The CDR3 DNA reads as TGTGCCAGCAGTGGGCAGACCCCGGACAATGAGCAGTTCTTC.